One T cell receptor beta chain is described in this entry. Its cognate antigen is unknown. The germline V gene has CDR1 SGHRS and CDR2 YFSETQ. Trimming took 4 bases from V and 0 from J, leaving 13 bases between them. The CDR3 loop spans 15 amino acids. The sample comes from a study of cytotoxic CD8 clonotypes in ibrutinib-treated CLL. Study-wide points: The public clonotypes identified were infrequent and showed contraction or stability on treatment.

The repertoire was sequenced with immunoSEQ multiplex PCR; TCRdb's copy has only in-frame clones and lacks some. The table includes some 28,000 clones, 55% to 65% detected once. The input for sequencing was PBMCs, taken before ibrutinib treatment. This clonotype was sampled from a human donor with chronic lymphocytic leukemia. The chain links TRBV5-1 to TRBJ1-2; tentative D call: TRBD1 (5 bases). For the CDR3, the DNA is TGCGCCAGCAGCCCCGGGGGGACCTCTAACTATGGCTACACCTTC. This sequence encodes CASSPGGTSNYGYTF.